The clone carrying this T cell receptor (beta chain) was detected a few times. Primed by a sample-barcoded 5' primer and a J-beta primer mix, a second PCR proceeded for about 6 to 11 cycles. A single record per CDR3 protein comes from TCRdb applying MiXCR to the 5' RACE reads. The profile covers approximately 700,000 distinct CDR3 sequences, with 32% appearing a single time and roughly 14% taken by the ten largest. The data were obtained in a study of blood T cells in healthy people across ages. Each sample gave at least 6 million isolated PBMCs. The length of the CDR3 is 17 residues. Trimming removed 0 bases at V and 3 bases at J, with 15 bases between. CDR1 and CDR2 (germline): SGHVS, FQNEAQ.

This chain joins TRBV7-8 and TRBJ1-3, with D tentatively TRBD1 (5 bases). This TCR derives from a woman older than 75 in good health. Sequenced: blood. Written as DNA, the CDR3 is TGTGCCAGCAGCTTAGCGCGGGGGTCGAGCTTTGGAAACACCATATATTTT. It is translated as CASSLARGSSFGNTIYF. The full variable domain, with the rest looked up from reference TRBV7-8 and TRBJ1-3, is GAGVSQSPRYKVAKRGQDVALRCDPISGHVSLFWYQQALGQGPEFLTYFQNEAQLDKSGLPSDRFFAERPEGSVSTLKIQRTQQEDSAVYLCASSLARGSSFGNTIYFGEGSWLTVV.